This T cell receptor (beta chain) appears in the sequencing data of a study of T-cell reconstitution after alpha-beta-depleted transplantation in children. Looked up from germline, CDR1 is KGHDR and CDR2 is SFDVKD. This CDR3 is built from 14 residues. The V segment lost 4 bases and the J segment 4 bases; nucleotides outside the gene matches: 2. This clonotype has a handful of counts. Preparation of the TCRbeta library involved a method that used unique molecular identifiers. TCRdb ran MiXCR on the PCR reads and lists one entry per CDR3 protein. Here the sample spans about 480,000 distinct CDR3 sequences, 9.5% to 15% being singletons.

The source is a human donor who donated a stem cell graft to a child with combined immunodeficiency. The specimen was PBMCs from the stem cell graft donor, collected from the stem cell graft. This chain connects TRBV24-1 to TRBJ2-7; TRBD2 matches at 11 bases. This chain's CDR3 is CATSDTSGSYEQYF. Here the CDR3 DNA reads TGTGCCACCAGTGACACTAGCGGGAGTTACGAGCAGTACTTC.